A selection of T cell receptor beta chains follows, all from one sample in a study of CD8+CD57+ T cells in acquired aplastic anemia. TCRdb analysed the reads with MiXCR anew, one entry per CDR3 protein. This table holds 180,000 or so distinct CDR3 sequences, about half found once. Sequencing input: sorted CD4+, CD8+, or CD8+CD57+ T cells (not recorded which) from PBMCs. These receptors came from a human donor in good health. Each CDR3 is given with its conserved first and last residue. D genes are given only for firm matches. The size of a clone is reported for some rows only, either as once, few or many, or as a class for expanded clones.

v_call	j_call	cdr3_length	clone_size	d_call	cdr3_nt	cdr3_aa
TRBV29-1	TRBJ2-7	11	-	TRBD1	TGCAGCGTAGAGGGACAGGCCGAGCAGTACTTC	CSVEGQAEQYF
TRBV19	TRBJ2-7	16	many	-	TGTGCCAGTAGTATATATGTCTCGGGATCGCACTACGAGCAGTACTTC	CASSIYVSGSHYEQYF
TRBV19	TRBJ1-5	14	-	-	TGTGCCAGCGCGGACATCGAGTTCAATCAGCCCCAGCATTTT	CASADIEFNQPQHF
TRBV15	TRBJ2-7	16	many	TRBD2	TGTGCCACCAGCAGAGGGAAAAGTAGCGGGTCCTACGAGCAGTACTTC	CATSRGKSSGSYEQYF
TRBV7-7	TRBJ2-5	13	many	-	TGTGCTAGCAGCTTAGCGAGGTCGGAGACCCAGTACTTC	CASSLARSETQYF
TRBV12-3/TRBV12-4	TRBJ2-7	15	many	TRBD2	TGTGCCAGCAGTTCCCGGACTAGTAATAGCCACGAGCAGTACTTC	CASSSRTSNSHEQYF
TRBV24-1	TRBJ2-1	16	many	TRBD1	TGTGCCACCAGTGACCCCGGGACAGGGGGCTACAATGAGCAGTTCTTC	CATSDPGTGGYNEQFF
TRBV12-3/TRBV12-4	TRBJ2-1	13	-	-	TGTGCCAGCTTCGGGGGCGGGTACAATGAGCAGTTCTTC	CASFGGGYNEQFF
TRBV2	TRBJ2-2	16	many	TRBD2	TGTGCCAGCAGTGAAGGACTAGCGGGAGGGCCTTTGAAGCTGTTTTTT	CASSEGLAGGPLKLFF
TRBV19	TRBJ2-7	12	-	TRBD1	TGTGCTTCGACAGGGCCTGGTTACGAGCAGTACTTC	CASTGPGYEQYF
TRBV7-9	TRBJ1-5	13	-	-	TGTGCCATAGATCAGGGGAACGGCCAGCCCCAGCATTTT	CAIDQGNGQPQHF
TRBV7-2	TRBJ1-2	14	many	-	TGTGCCAGCAGCTTAGGATCTCGGGGAAATGGCTACACCTTC	CASSLGSRGNGYTF
TRBV5-1	TRBJ1-1	14	many	-	TGCGCCAGCAGCCGCGGGGATAAGAGCACTGAAGCTTTCTTT	CASSRGDKSTEAFF
TRBV12-3/TRBV12-4	TRBJ1-1	13	few	-	TGTGCCAGCACCTGGACTATGGGGGATAAAGCTTTCTTT	CASTWTMGDKAFF
TRBV14	TRBJ1-1	14	-	TRBD1	TGTGCCAGCAGCCACCGGGACAGGGGCACTGAAGCTTTCTTT	CASSHRDRGTEAFF
TRBV7-9	TRBJ2-1	13	many	-	TGTGCCAGCAGCATCGACTATTACAATGAGCAGTTCTTC	CASSIDYYNEQFF
TRBV9	TRBJ2-3	18	-	TRBD1	TGTGCCAGCAGCGTCCAGACAGGGGGATATCAGGAGACAGATACGCAGTATTTT	CASSVQTGGYQETDTQYF
TRBV25-1	TRBJ2-3	13	-	-	TGTGCCAGCAGAGGGTGGGGGAGGGATACGCAGTATTTT	CASRGWGRDTQYF
TRBV25-1	TRBJ2-7	15	-	-	TGTGCCAGCAGTGGGAGTTGGGAAGGTTACTACGAGCTGTACTTC	CASSGSWEGYYELYF
TRBV9	TRBJ2-3	15	-	TRBD1	TGTGCCAGCAGCGGCCCAGGGGGCCGAACAGATACGCAGTATTTT	CASSGPGGRTDTQYF
TRBV2	TRBJ2-7	15	many	-	TGTGCCAGCAGTGAAGGTGGGACGGTCTCCTACGAGCAGTACTTC	CASSEGGTVSYEQYF
TRBV20-1	TRBJ2-1	12	many	-	TGCAGTGGGGGATCTACCTACAATGAGCAGTTCTTC	CSGGSTYNEQFF
TRBV11-2	TRBJ1-3	17	-	-	TGTGCCAGCAGCTTAGACCTATTAAGGACCTCTGGAAACACCATATATTTT	CASSLDLLRTSGNTIYF
TRBV7-6	TRBJ2-7	12	medium-sized	-	TGTGCCAGCAGCCCCGGGGTGGGAGAGCAGTACTTC	CASSPGVGEQYF
TRBV7-8	TRBJ1-1	15	many	TRBD1	TGTGCCAGCAGCTTAGCCGGGACAGCGAACACTGAAGCTTTCTTT	CASSLAGTANTEAFF
TRBV19	TRBJ1-1	14	once	TRBD1	TGTGCCAGTACCGAGACAGGGCTGAACACTGAAGCTTTCTTT	CASTETGLNTEAFF
TRBV2	TRBJ2-6	12	-	-	TGTGCCAGCAGTCAAGGGGGGAACACTGAAGCTTTC	CASSQGGNTEAF
TRBV5-1	TRBJ1-1	14	many	-	TGCGCCAGCAGCTTGGGAGGGGGTAGGACTGAAGCTTTCTTT	CASSLGGGRTEAFF
TRBV30	TRBJ2-2	11	few	-	TGTGCCCGCAGGCGCTCCGGGGAGCTGTTTTTT	CARRRSGELFF
TRBV15	TRBJ2-3	18	few	-	TGTGCCACCAGCAGGGGAAGCATTACAGGGACTGGGGGGGATACGCAGTATTTT	CATSRGSITGTGGDTQYF
TRBV2	TRBJ1-2	14	-	TRBD1	TGTGCCAGCAGAATGGGACAGGGAGCCTATGGCTACACCTTC	CASRMGQGAYGYTF
TRBV20-1	TRBJ2-1	13	-	TRBD2	TGCAGTGCTATGGCGGGGGTTTACAATGAGCAGTTCTTC	CSAMAGVYNEQFF
TRBV30	TRBJ2-3	14	few	TRBD2	TGTGCCTGGATTGGTTGGCGGGAGGCAGATACGCAGTATTTT	CAWIGWREADTQYF
TRBV2	TRBJ2-2	15	-	-	TGTGCCAGCGCCTTTAGGACTGCGAACACCGGGGAGCTGTTTTTT	CASAFRTANTGELFF
TRBV29-1	TRBJ2-2	13	many	TRBD2	TGCAGCGTAAGACTAGCGGGAGGAGAGGAGCTGTTTTTT	CSVRLAGGEELFF
TRBV29-1	TRBJ2-2	15	many	TRBD1	TGCAGCGTCAGCCGGACAGGACCGAACACCGGGGAGCTGTTTTTT	CSVSRTGPNTGELFF
TRBV19	TRBJ2-2	15	many	-	TGTGCCAGTAGAGGTCTGGGGGCGCGGTCCGGGGAGCTGTTTTTT	CASRGLGARSGELFF
TRBV2	TRBJ2-5	14	-	TRBD1	TGTGCCAGCAGTGATTTGGGACAGAAAGAGACCCAGTACTTC	CASSDLGQKETQYF
TRBV7-8	TRBJ1-2	15	once	TRBD1	TGTGCCAGCAGCTCTGGGACAGCGAACCACTATGGCTACACCTTC	CASSSGTANHYGYTF
TRBV11-2	TRBJ2-7	16	-	TRBD1	TGTGCCAGCAGCAGGTCGTACCGGGACAGGTCCTACGAGCAGTACTTC	CASSRSYRDRSYEQYF
TRBV29-1	TRBJ2-7	13	-	TRBD1	TGCAGCGTGGCGGACAGGGCCCCCTACGAGCAGTACTTC	CSVADRAPYEQYF
TRBV20-1	TRBJ2-7	17	many	TRBD2	TGCAGTGCTGAGGGACTAGCGGGAGGATCCCCCTACTACGAGCAGTACTTC	CSAEGLAGGSPYYEQYF
TRBV20-1	TRBJ2-3	14	-	-	TGCAGTGCCAATGGCGGGGACCGGGTAGATACGCAGTATTTT	CSANGGDRVDTQYF